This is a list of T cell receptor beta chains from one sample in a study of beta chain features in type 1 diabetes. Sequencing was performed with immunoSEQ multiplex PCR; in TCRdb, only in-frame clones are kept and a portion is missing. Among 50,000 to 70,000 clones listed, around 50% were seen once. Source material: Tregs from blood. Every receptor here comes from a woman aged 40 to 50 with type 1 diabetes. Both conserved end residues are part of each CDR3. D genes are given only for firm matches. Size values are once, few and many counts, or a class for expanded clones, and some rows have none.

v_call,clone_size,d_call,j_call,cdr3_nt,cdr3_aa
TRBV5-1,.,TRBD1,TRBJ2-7,TGCGCCAGCAGCAAGGGACAGGGTCTCCCCTACGAGCAGTACTTC,CASSKGQGLPYEQYF
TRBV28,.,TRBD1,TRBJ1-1,TGTGCCAGCAGTTTATACCGAAGAGACAGGGGGCCGGTCTTT,CASSLYRRDRGPVF
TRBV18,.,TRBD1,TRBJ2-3,TGTGCCAGCTCACGGACAGGTCGGGATACGCAGTATTTT,CASSRTGRDTQYF
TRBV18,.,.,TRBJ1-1,TGTGCCAGCTCACGCCGGACAGTACCGCAAAGTGAAGCTTTCTTT,CASSRRTVPQSEAFF
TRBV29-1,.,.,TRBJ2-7,TGCAGCGTTGAAGGCCCCAGGTCCTACGAGCAGTACTTC,CSVEGPRSYEQYF
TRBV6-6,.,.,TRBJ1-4,TGTGCCAGCAGTTACTCGAGCGGGGAAAAACTGTTTTTT,CASSYSSGEKLFF
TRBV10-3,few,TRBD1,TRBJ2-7,TGTGCCATCACCCGAATGGGACAGGGGAAGAGGGAGCAGTACTTC,CAITRMGQGKREQYF
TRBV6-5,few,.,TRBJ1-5,TGTGCCAGCAGGCCGGGACACAGCAATCAGCCCCAGCATTTT,CASRPGHSNQPQHF
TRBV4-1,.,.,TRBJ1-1,TGCGCCAGCAGCGCAGGTTCTGTGAACACTGAAGCTTTCTTT,CASSAGSVNTEAFF
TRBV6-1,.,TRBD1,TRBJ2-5,TGTGCCAGCAGTGAAACCCACAGGGGGGAGACCCAGTACTTC,CASSETHRGETQYF
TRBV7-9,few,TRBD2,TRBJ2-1,TGTGCCAGCAGCTCAGACCCCGGGACTAGACGGCCCAATGAGCAGTTCTTC,CASSSDPGTRRPNEQFF
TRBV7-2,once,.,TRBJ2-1,TGTGCCAGCAGCGGGTATGGAGGGTCTTACAATGAGCAGTTCTTC,CASSGYGGSYNEQFF
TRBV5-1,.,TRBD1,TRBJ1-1,TGCGCCAGCAGCTTGGGACAGGGCGGCACTGAAGCTTTCTTT,CASSLGQGGTEAFF
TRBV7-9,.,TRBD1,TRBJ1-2,TGTGCCAGCAGCACCCAAGGGACAGGGGGCGAAGGCTACACCTTC,CASSTQGTGGEGYTF
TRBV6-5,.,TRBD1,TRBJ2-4,TGTGCCAGCAGTTATAGACAGGGGGGTAGTATTCAGTACTTC,CASSYRQGGSIQYF
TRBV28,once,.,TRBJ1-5,TGTGCCAGCAGTTTATACCTGGGAGCCGGCAATCAGCCCCAGCATTTT,CASSLYLGAGNQPQHF
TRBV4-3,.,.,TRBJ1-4,TGCGCCAGCAGCCATTTCCGCTCGGGACTGTTTAATGAAAAACTGTTTTTT,CASSHFRSGLFNEKLFF
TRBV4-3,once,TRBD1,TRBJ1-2,TGCGCCAGCAGCCAACAGGGGGCGGGCGGCTACACCTTC,CASSQQGAGGYTF
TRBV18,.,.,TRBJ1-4,TGTGCCAGCTCACCACGATCCGGGGTCAGGGAAAAACTGTTTTTT,CASSPRSGVREKLFF
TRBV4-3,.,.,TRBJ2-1,TGCGCCAGCAGCCAAGAGGGGGCTTCCAATGAGCAGTTCTTC,CASSQEGASNEQFF
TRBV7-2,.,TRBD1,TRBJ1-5,TGTGCCAGCAGCTCCTTCGGACAGGGAGGGCAGCCCCAGCATTTT,CASSSFGQGGQPQHF
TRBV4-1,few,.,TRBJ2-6,TGCGCCAGCAGCCAATACTCAAACAGGGCTGGGGCCAACGTCCTGACTTTC,CASSQYSNRAGANVLTF
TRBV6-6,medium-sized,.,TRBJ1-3,TGTGCCAGCAGTTACCAACAGACCGGAAACACCATATATTTT,CASSYQQTGNTIYF
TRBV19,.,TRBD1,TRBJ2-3,TGTGCCAGTAGTATGAAGGGACAGGAGCAGTATTTT,CASSMKGQEQYF
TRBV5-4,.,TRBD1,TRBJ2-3,TGTGCCAGCAGCTACCCGACAGGGGTTCGCACAGATACGCAGTATTTT,CASSYPTGVRTDTQYF
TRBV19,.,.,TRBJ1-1,TGTGCCAGTAGTATACGTATGAACACTGAAGCTTTCTTT,CASSIRMNTEAFF
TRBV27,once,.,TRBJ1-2,TGTGCCAGCAGCCCCCAGGGCTATGGCTACACCTTC,CASSPQGYGYTF
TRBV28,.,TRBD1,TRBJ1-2,TGTGCCAGCAGTTCACTCCCGACAGGGCAGGGAGGCTACACCTTC,CASSSLPTGQGGYTF
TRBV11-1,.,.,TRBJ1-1,TGTGCCAGCAGCCCCGGCTGGGGCACGGACACTGAAGCTTTCTTT,CASSPGWGTDTEAFF
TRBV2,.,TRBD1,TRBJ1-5,TGTGCCAGCCGCGGAACTGGGACAGTCAATCAGCCCCAGCATTTT,CASRGTGTVNQPQHF
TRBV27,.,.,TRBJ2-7,TGTGCCAGCAGTCCGTTATTTCGCTACGAGCAGTACTTC,CASSPLFRYEQYF
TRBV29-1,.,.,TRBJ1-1,TGCAGCGTTGACAGGGGCCGGAACACTGAAGCTTTCTTT,CSVDRGRNTEAFF
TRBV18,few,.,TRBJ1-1,TGTGCCAGCTCACCGGCCGAACAGGGTAGGGCTTTCTTT,CASSPAEQGRAFF
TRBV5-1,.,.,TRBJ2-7,TGCGCCAGCAGCTTAGCAGGGGAAGCCTACGAGCAGTACTTC,CASSLAGEAYEQYF
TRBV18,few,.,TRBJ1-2,TGTGCCAGCTCACACCCACGGGGAGGCTACACCTTC,CASSHPRGGYTF
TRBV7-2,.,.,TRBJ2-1,TGTGCCAGCAGCCGCGAAGCCTATGAGCAGTTCTTC,CASSREAYEQFF
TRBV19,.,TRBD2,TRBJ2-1,TGTGCCAGTAGGCTAGCGGGAGGGCCTAGGAATGAGCAGTTCTTC,CASRLAGGPRNEQFF
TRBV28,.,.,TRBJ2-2,TGTGCCACCTGGGACATGAACACCGGGGAGCTGTTTTTT,CATWDMNTGELFF
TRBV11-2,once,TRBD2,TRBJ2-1,TGTGCCAGCAGCTCTGTATACGGGATTCTAGCGGGAGTAAGTGAGCAGTTCTTC,CASSSVYGILAGVSEQFF
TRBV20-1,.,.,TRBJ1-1,TGCAGTGCTGGGGCCCTCTTGAGAGCTTTCTTT,CSAGALLRAFF
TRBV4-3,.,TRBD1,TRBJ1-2,TGCGCCAGCGCTATGACAGGGGGCGGCTACACCTTC,CASAMTGGGYTF
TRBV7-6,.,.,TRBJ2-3,TGTGCCAGCAGGTCGCGGGGGCGAGGGAGCCCAGATACGCAGTATTTT,CASRSRGRGSPDTQYF
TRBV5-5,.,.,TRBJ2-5,TGTGCCAGCAGCCGGTACCCGTGGGAGACCCAGTACTTC,CASSRYPWETQYF
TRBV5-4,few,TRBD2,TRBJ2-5,TGTGCCAGCAGTTCCATTAGCGGGGGTGACGGGGAGACCCAGTACTTC,CASSSISGGDGETQYF
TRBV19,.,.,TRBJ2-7,TGTGCCAGTAGTGACACAGGGAGGGCCTACGAGCAGTACTTC,CASSDTGRAYEQYF
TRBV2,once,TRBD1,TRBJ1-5,TGTGCCAGCAGAGACAGGGATAGCAATCAGCCCCAGCATTTT,CASRDRDSNQPQHF
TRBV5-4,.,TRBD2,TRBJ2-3,TGTGCCAGCAGCCCTGGGACTAGCGGGGGGGCCGGTGATACGCAGTATTTT,CASSPGTSGGAGDTQYF
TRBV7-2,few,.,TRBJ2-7,TGTGCCAGCAGCTTAGCCGGGGTCTCGGGAGAGCAGTACTTC,CASSLAGVSGEQYF
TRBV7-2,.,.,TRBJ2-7,TGTGCCAGCAGCCCCACCTGGAGGGCGGGCGAGCAGTACTTC,CASSPTWRAGEQYF
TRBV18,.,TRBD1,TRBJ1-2,TGTGCCAGCCCACCAGAACAGGGGGCTCACTATGGCTACACCTTC,CASPPEQGAHYGYTF
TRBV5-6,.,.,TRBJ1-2,TGTGCCAGCAGCTTGCAGGGATTGAGATATGGCTACACCTTC,CASSLQGLRYGYTF
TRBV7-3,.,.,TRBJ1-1,TGTGCCAGCAGCCATAGCGGGGGCGCCCGGGCTTTCTTT,CASSHSGGARAFF
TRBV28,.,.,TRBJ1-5,TGTGCCAGCAGTCCAGGCAATCAGCCCCAGCATTTT,CASSPGNQPQHF
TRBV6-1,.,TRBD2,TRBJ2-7,TGTGCCAGCAGTGAAAGGGCGTCTAGCGGGAGATTATTCCGGTACGAGCAGTACTTC,CASSERASSGRLFRYEQYF
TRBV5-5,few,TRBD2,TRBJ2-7,TGTGCCAGCAGTCATACTAGCGGGGTCGTCTACGAGCAGTACTTC,CASSHTSGVVYEQYF
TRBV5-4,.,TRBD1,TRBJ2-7,TGTGCCAGCAGCCGGACCGGGACAGAATTCTACGAGCAGTACTTC,CASSRTGTEFYEQYF
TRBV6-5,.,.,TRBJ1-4,TGTGCCAGCAGTTGGAGGGGAGAATTTAATGAAAAACTGTTTTTT,CASSWRGEFNEKLFF